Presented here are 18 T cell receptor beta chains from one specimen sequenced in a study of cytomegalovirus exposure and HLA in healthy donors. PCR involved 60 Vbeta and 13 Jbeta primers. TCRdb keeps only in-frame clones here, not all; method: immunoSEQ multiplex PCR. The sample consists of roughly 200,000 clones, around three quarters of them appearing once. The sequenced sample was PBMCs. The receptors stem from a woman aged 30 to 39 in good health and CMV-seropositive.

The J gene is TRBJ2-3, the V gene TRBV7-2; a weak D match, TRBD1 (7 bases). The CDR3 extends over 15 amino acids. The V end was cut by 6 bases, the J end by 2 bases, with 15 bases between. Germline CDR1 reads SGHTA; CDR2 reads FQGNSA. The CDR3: CASRSNRGLTDTQYF. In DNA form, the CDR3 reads TGTGCCAGCAGATCAAACAGGGGACTCACAGATACGCAGTATTTT.

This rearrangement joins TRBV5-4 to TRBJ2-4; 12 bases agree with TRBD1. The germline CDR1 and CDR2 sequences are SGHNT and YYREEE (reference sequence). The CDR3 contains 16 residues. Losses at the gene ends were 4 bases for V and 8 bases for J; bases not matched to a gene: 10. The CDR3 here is CASSRGQGAGMDIQYF. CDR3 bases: TGTGCCAGCAGCCGGGGACAGGGGGCGGGAATGGACATTCAGTACTTC.

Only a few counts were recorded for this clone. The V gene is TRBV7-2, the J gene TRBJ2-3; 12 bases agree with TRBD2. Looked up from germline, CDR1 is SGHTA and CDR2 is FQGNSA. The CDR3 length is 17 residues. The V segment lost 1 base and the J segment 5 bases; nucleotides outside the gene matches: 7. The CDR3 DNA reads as TGTGCCAGCAGCTTAGAAGTACTAGCGGGAGGTGGAGATACGCAGTATTTT. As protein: CASSLEVLAGGGDTQYF.

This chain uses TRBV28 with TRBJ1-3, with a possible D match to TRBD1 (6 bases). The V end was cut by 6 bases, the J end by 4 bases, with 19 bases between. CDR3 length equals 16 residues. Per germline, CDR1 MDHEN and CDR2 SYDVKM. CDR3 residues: CASSSRGRGAGNTIYF. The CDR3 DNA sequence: TGTGCCAGCAGCTCCCGGGGCAGGGGAGCCGGAAACACCATATATTTT.

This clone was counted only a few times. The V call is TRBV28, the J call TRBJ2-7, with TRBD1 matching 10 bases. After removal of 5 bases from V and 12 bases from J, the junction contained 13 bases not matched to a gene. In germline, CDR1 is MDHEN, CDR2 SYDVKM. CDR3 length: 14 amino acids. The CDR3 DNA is TGTGCCAGCAGTCCCTCCCGACAGGGGGCTCCTGGGTACTTC. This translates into CASSPSRQGAPGYF.

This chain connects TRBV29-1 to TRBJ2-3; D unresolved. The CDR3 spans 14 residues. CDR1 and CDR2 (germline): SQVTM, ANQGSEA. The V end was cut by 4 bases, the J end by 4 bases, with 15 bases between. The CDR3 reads CSVGSRRGPDTQYF. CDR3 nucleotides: TGCAGCGTTGGCAGTCGCCGTGGCCCAGATACGCAGTATTTT.

The CDR3 DNA reads as TGTGCCAGCAATCCACTTCTCTATGGCTACACCTTC. Amino acids: CASNPLLYGYTF. The rearrangement links TRBV6-1 to TRBJ1-2; D not resolved. The CDR3 has 12 amino acids. Trimming removed 7 bases at V and 4 bases at J, with 10 bases between. Germline V gives CDR1 MNHNS, CDR2 SASEGT.

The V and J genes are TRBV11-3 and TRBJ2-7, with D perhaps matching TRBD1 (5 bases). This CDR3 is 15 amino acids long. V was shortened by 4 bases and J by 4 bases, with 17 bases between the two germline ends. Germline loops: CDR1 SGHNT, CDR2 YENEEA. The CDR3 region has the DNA TGTGCCAGCAGCTCATCCACTGGGGCAGTTTACGAGCAGTACTTC. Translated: CASSSSTGAVYEQYF.

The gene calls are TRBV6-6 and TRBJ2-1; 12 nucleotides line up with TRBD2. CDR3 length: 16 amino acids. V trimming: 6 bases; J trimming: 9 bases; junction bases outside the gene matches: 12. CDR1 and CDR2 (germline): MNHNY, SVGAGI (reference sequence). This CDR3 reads CASSLALAGGPIEQFF. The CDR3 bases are TGTGCCAGCAGCCTCGCCCTAGCGGGGGGGCCGATTGAGCAGTTCTTC.

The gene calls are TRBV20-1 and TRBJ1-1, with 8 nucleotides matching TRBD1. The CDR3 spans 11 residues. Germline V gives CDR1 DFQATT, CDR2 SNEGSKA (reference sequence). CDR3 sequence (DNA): TGCGCCGGACAGGGGAACACTGAAGCTTTCTTT. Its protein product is CAGQGNTEAFF.

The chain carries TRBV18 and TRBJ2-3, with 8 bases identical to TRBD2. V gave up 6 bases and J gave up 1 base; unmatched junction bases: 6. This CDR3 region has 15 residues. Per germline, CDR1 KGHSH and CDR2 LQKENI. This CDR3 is CASSTEGLGTDTQYF. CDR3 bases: TGTGCCAGCTCTACCGAGGGACTAGGCACAGATACGCAGTATTTT.

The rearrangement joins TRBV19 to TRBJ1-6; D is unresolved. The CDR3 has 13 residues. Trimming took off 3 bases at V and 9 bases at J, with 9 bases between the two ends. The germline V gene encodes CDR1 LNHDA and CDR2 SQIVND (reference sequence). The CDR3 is CASSMKPLSPLHF. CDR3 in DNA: TGTGCCAGTAGTATGAAGCCCCTTTCACCCCTCCACTTT.

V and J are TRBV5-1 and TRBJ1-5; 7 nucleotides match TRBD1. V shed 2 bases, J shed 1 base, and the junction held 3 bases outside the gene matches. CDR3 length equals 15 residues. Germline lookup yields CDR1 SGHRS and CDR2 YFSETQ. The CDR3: CASSFTGASNQPQHF. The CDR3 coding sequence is TGCGCCAGCAGCTTCACAGGGGCGAGCAATCAGCCCCAGCATTTT.

DNA for the CDR3: TGTGCCAGTAGTATAGCGGCGCGGGGGACCTACGAGCAGTACTTC. Translating it yields CASSIAARGTYEQYF. The gene calls are TRBV19 and TRBJ2-7, with 7 bases matching TRBD2. The length of the CDR3 is 15 residues. Germline assignment: CDR1 LNHDA and CDR2 SQIVND (reference sequence). V lost 1 base to trimming and J lost 2 bases; unmatched junction nucleotides: 5.

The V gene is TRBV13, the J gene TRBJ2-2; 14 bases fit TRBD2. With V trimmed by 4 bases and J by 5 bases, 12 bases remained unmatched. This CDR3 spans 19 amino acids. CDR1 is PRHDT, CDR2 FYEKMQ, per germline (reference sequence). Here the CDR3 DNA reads TGTGCCAGCAGCTCGGGGACTAGCGGGAGTCGAGTGATGACCGGGGAGCTGTTTTTT. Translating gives CASSSGTSGSRVMTGELFF.

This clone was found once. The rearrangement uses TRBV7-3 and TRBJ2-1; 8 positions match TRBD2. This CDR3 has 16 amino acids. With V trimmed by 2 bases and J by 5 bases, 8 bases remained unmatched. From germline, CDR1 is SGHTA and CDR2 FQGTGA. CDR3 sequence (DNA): TGTGCCAGCAGCTTATTAGGGAGCGGGGGAGACAATGAGCAGTTCTTC. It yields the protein CASSLLGSGGDNEQFF.

This CDR3 reads CASSQGPPGPREGYTF. CDR3 sequence (DNA): TGCGCCAGCAGCCAAGGCCCCCCGGGACCCCGGGAGGGCTACACCTTC. The chain has TRBV4-1 and TRBJ1-2, with D perhaps matching TRBD1 (5 bases). Germline V lookup: CDR1 MGHRA, CDR2 YSYEKL. Trimming stripped 1 base from V and 8 bases from J, with 20 bases between. The CDR3 contains 16 residues.

CDR3 sequence (DNA): TGCGCCAGCAAACGGGAGGGCACCGGGGAGCTGTTTTTT. It codes for CASKREGTGELFF. The chain couples TRBV5-1 to TRBJ2-2; TRBD2 aligns across 8 bases. CDR3 length: 13 residues. In germline, CDR1 is SGHRS, CDR2 YFSETQ. The junction had 2 bases not matched to a gene; V was cut back by 6 bases and J by 4 bases.